This T cell receptor beta chain emerged from a study of spatial heterogeneity in lung cancer. Study results and caveats: Higher tumor mutation counts went along with higher counts of expanded intratumoral alpha and beta TCRs.

TCR cDNA molecules were tagged individually, and each one carried a unique molecular identifier. TCRdb called the 5' RACE reads again in MiXCR, with one record for every CDR3 protein. The sample contains about 5,300 distinct CDR3 sequences, less than 9.5% of which appear only once. Regarding time point: sample taken at primary tumor resection. The sequenced material consisted of unsorted whole RNA from tumor, nontumor lung or frozen PBMC. This clonotype was recorded many times. The antigen is undetermined. Germline V gene lookup returns CDR1 SGHDN and CDR2 FVKESK. The CDR3 length is 15 residues. Trimming removed 1 base at V and 2 bases at J, with 12 bases between.

This chain connects TRBV14 to TRBJ2-7; no clear D. The source is a male donor with early-stage non-small cell lung cancer. The source was lung tumor tissue, collected at surgery. CDR3 protein: CASSQGLGPPYEQYF. As DNA, the CDR3 is TGTGCCAGCAGCCAAGGTCTAGGGCCCCCCTACGAGCAGTACTTC.